Below are 29 T cell receptor beta chains sequenced from a single sample in a study of T-cell memory formation after mild COVID-19. TCRdb passed the 5' RACE reads through MiXCR, listing each CDR3 protein once. In the table there are hundreds of thousands of distinct CDR3 sequences, approximately 21% of which are singletons. Sequenced: PBMCs or a T cell subset sorted from them (not recorded which). The receptor set was obtained from an adult woman who had mild COVID-19 (a few samples of this study predate the infection). Cell type and time point are not known.

The V call is TRBV6-6, the J call TRBJ1-2; no clear D gene. Germline V gives CDR1 MNHNY, CDR2 SVGAGI (reference sequence). The V and J ends lost 7 bases and 4 bases respectively, with 19 bases between them. CDR3 length: 15 residues. The CDR3 coding sequence is TGTGCCAGCAACCCGGGAGCTTGGGCTGGCTATGGCTACACCTTC. Translation: CASNPGAWAGYGYTF.

This rearrangement joins TRBV2 to TRBJ1-4; no definite D call. This CDR3 comprises 17 residues. Germline V CDR1 and CDR2: SNHLY, FYNNEI. With 3 bases removed from V and 5 bases from J, the gap between germline ends came to 19 bases. The CDR3 region is CASSDLAAPKVNEKLFF. For the CDR3, the DNA is TGTGCCAGCAGTGATTTGGCGGCCCCAAAGGTGAATGAAAAACTGTTTTTT.

The chain employs TRBV11-2 and TRBJ2-6, with TRBD2 as a possible D gene (5 bases). The V gene lost 0 bases and the J gene lost 0 bases, with 9 bases spanning the gap. Germline values: CDR1 SGHAT, CDR2 FQNNGV. This CDR3 contains 17 residues. CDR3 in DNA: TGTGCCAGCAGCTTAGATAAGCGGTTCTCTGGGGCCAACGTCCTGACTTTC. Its translation: CASSLDKRFSGANVLTF. Variable domain in full (rest from reference TRBV11-2 and TRBJ2-6): EAGVAQSPRYKIIEKRQSVAFWCNPISGHATLYWYQQILGQGPKLLIQFQNNGVVDDSQLPKDRFSAERLKGVDSTLKIQPAKLEDSAVYLCASSLDKRFSGANVLTFGAGSRLTVL.

This clonotype occurred a few times. The chain carries TRBV4-2 and TRBJ2-7, with D maybe TRBD2 (6 bases). Germline CDR1 is LGHNA and CDR2 is YNFKEQ. This CDR3 comprises 16 residues. The ends were cut back, 1 base at V and 9 bases at J, with 22 bases in the middle. The CDR3 here is CASSQVVEAPPGAQYF. Written as DNA, the CDR3 is TGTGCCAGCAGCCAAGTAGTGGAAGCGCCCCCGGGAGCGCAGTACTTC.

This clonotype has a handful of counts. This chain uses TRBV20-1 with TRBJ1-1; maybe TRBD1 (5 bases). Between the trimmed V and J ends, which lost 6 bases and 3 bases, there was a span of 17 bases. The CDR3 is 14 residues long. The germline gives CDR1 DFQATT, CDR2 SNEGSKA (reference sequence). This CDR3 is CSAQPPGRDTEAFF. In nucleotides, the CDR3 is TGCAGTGCCCAACCCCCAGGGCGGGACACTGAAGCTTTCTTT.

This chain connects TRBV7-2 to TRBJ1-1; TRBD1 might be the D (5 bases). The V gene's germline CDR1 is SGHTA and CDR2 FQGNSA. The V and J ends lost 0 bases and 7 bases respectively, with 12 bases between them. There are 14 residues in the CDR3. The CDR3 nucleotides read TGTGCCAGCAGCTTAGCGGGAGGGGTTGATGAAGCTTTCTTT. Its protein product is CASSLAGGVDEAFF.

The rearrangement uses TRBV7-9 and TRBJ2-6; unclear D gene. V dropped 6 bases and J dropped 0 bases, with 6 bases sitting between them. Germline values: CDR1 SEHNR, CDR2 FQNEAQ (reference sequence). This CDR3 is 14 amino acids long. The DNA of the CDR3 is TGTGCCAGCAGACCTCTCTCTGGGGCCAACGTCCTGACTTTC. It is translated as CASRPLSGANVLTF.

The V and J genes are TRBV4-1 and TRBJ2-3; 12 bases agree with TRBD2. The germline CDR1 and CDR2 sequences are MGHRA and YSYEKL. The length of the CDR3 is 20 residues. The junction had 14 bases not matched to a gene; V was cut back by 3 bases and J by 1 base. The chain's CDR3 is CASSHGGLAGLRLRTDTQYF. The CDR3 DNA reads TGCGCCAGCAGCCATGGTGGACTAGCGGGGTTACGACTGCGCACAGATACGCAGTATTTT.

The genes are TRBV4-3 and TRBJ2-1; TRBD2 matches 8 bases. Germline values: CDR1 LGHNA, CDR2 YSLEER. This CDR3 region has 15 residues. The V segment lost 0 bases and the J segment 5 bases; nucleotides outside the gene matches: 3. The CDR3 DNA follows: TGCGCCAGCAGCCAAGATATACTAGCGGACAATGAGCAGTTCTTC. This sequence encodes CASSQDILADNEQFF.

J is TRBJ2-1 and V is TRBV4-1; TRBD2 agrees at 10 bases. This CDR3 is built from 14 residues. V trimming: 6 bases; J trimming: 4 bases; junction bases outside the gene matches: 3. In germline, CDR1 is MGHRA, CDR2 YSYEKL. DNA for the CDR3: TGCGCCAGCAGTACTAGCGGGAATTACAATGAGCAGTTCTTC. This translates into CASSTSGNYNEQFF.

V gene TRBV7-3 combines with J gene TRBJ2-1; TRBD2 matches 8 bases. This CDR3 has 15 residues. The ends lost 0 bases at V and 5 bases at J; junction bases unmatched: 3. Germline CDR1 and CDR2: SGHTA and FQGTGA. CDR3 loop: CASSLTGRENNEQFF. The CDR3 DNA reads TGTGCCAGCAGCTTAACCGGGAGGGAGAACAATGAGCAGTTCTTC.

The V gene is TRBV7-2, the J gene TRBJ2-7, with TRBD2 as a possible D gene (5 bases). In germline, CDR1 is SGHTA, CDR2 FQGNSA. Deletions cut 9 bases from V and 0 bases from J, with 18 bases between. This CDR3 has 15 amino acids. CDR3 sequence (DNA): TGTGCCAGTATTGACGGGGAGACCCTCTCCTACGAGCAGTACTTC. The encoded protein is CASIDGETLSYEQYF.

The chain couples TRBV7-9 to TRBJ2-5; D might be TRBD1 or TRBD2, each matching 6 bases. Germline V lookup: CDR1 SEHNR, CDR2 FQNEAQ (reference sequence). The CDR3 contains 16 residues. Trimming stripped 3 bases from V and 2 bases from J, with 16 bases between. The CDR3 region is CASSLGASSDQETQYF. In DNA, the CDR3 is TGTGCCAGCAGCTTGGGGGCATCTAGCGATCAAGAGACCCAGTACTTC.

V is TRBV12-3 or TRBV12-4 and J is TRBJ1-2; the D gene is possibly TRBD1 (5 bases). This CDR3 is built from 15 residues. V was shortened by 10 bases and J by 0 bases, with 18 bases between the two germline ends. CDR3: CATLHQGSPNYGYTF. For the CDR3, the DNA is TGTGCCACTCTGCACCAGGGCAGCCCTAACTATGGCTACACCTTC.

The chain joins TRBV2 to TRBJ2-1; 9 positions agree with TRBD2. V trimming: 5 bases; J trimming: 6 bases; junction bases outside the gene matches: 8. The CDR3 has 15 amino acids. Germline V gives CDR1 SNHLY, CDR2 FYNNEI. CDR3 region: CASSSLAGKVNEQFF. Written as DNA, the CDR3 is TGTGCCAGCAGTTCGCTAGCGGGAAAGGTCAATGAGCAGTTCTTC.

The chain has TRBV20-1 and TRBJ2-1; TRBD2 agrees at 7 bases. Germline V CDR1 and CDR2: DFQATT, SNEGSKA (reference sequence). This CDR3 region has 15 residues. V was clipped by 5 bases and J by 4 bases; unmatched bases: 11. CDR3 protein: CSAPQRGPIYNEQFF. CDR3 sequence (DNA): TGCAGTGCTCCACAGCGGGGCCCTATATACAATGAGCAGTTCTTC.

This clonotype appeared a few times. The chain employs TRBV10-3 and TRBJ2-1, with D possibly matching TRBD2 (6 bases). V gave up 7 bases and J gave up 0 bases, with 13 bases separating them. This CDR3 contains 15 residues. CDR1 ENHRY and CDR2 SYGVKD come from the germline V gene. The CDR3 DNA sequence: TGTGCCATCATGGGCGGGACGGGCTCCTACAATGAGCAGTTCTTC. It yields the protein CAIMGGTGSYNEQFF.

The chain is built from TRBV6-6 and TRBJ2-7; 9 positions match TRBD2. This CDR3 is 14 amino acids long. V lost 5 bases and J lost 5; bases outside the gene matches: 7. Germline assignment: CDR1 MNHNY and CDR2 SVGAGI (reference sequence). CDR3 sequence reads: CASSGSGRMNEQYF. The DNA of the CDR3 is TGTGCCAGCAGTGGGAGCGGGAGGATGAACGAGCAGTACTTC.

V usage is TRBV4-2 and J usage is TRBJ2-7; a weak D match, TRBD1 (6 bases). V was cut by 0 bases and J by 8 bases, with 11 bases left in between. This CDR3 is built from 13 residues. The V gene's germline CDR1 is LGHNA and CDR2 YNFKEQ. CDR3 nucleotides: TGTGCCAGCAGCCAAGAGACAGGATATAAGCAGTACTTC. Translating it yields CASSQETGYKQYF.

This clonotype appeared a few times. V and J are TRBV7-2 and TRBJ2-1, with D uncertain. The CDR3 is 15 amino acids. Between the trimmed V and J ends, which lost 5 bases and 0 bases, there was a span of 11 bases. Germline V gene lookup returns CDR1 SGHTA and CDR2 FQGNSA. The CDR3 nucleotides read TGTGCCAGCAGCATGGACCCTAGCTCCTACAATGAGCAGTTCTTC. It translates to CASSMDPSSYNEQFF.

The V call is TRBV19, the J call TRBJ1-3; weak D call: TRBD1 (5 bases). From germline, CDR1 is LNHDA and CDR2 SQIVND (reference sequence). V gave up 8 bases and J gave up 2 bases, with 10 bases separating them. This CDR3 region has 13 residues. In DNA form, the CDR3 reads TGTGCCAGTCGACAGTTCCCTGGAAACACCATATATTTT. This encodes CASRQFPGNTIYF.

The chain links TRBV7-9 to TRBJ2-5; the D gene is possibly TRBD1 (5 bases). Germline V CDR1 and CDR2: SEHNR, FQNEAQ (reference sequence). The length of the CDR3 is 14 residues. Trimming left V 8 bases short and J 2 bases short, with 15 bases between. The CDR3 nucleotides are TGTGCCAGCTATAAGGGCAGGGATCAAGAGACCCAGTACTTC. Translation gives CASYKGRDQETQYF.

The J gene is TRBJ2-7, the V gene TRBV7-9, with 8 nucleotides matching TRBD2. V trimming: 5 bases; J trimming: 5 bases; junction bases outside the gene matches: 8. Germline CDR1 is SEHNR and CDR2 is FQNEAQ (reference sequence). The CDR3 runs to 14 residues. The CDR3 spells CASSLSGSIDEQYF. In DNA form, the CDR3 reads TGTGCCAGCAGCCTCAGCGGGAGTATCGACGAGCAGTACTTC.

Notes on this clonotype: Germline is not matched at one junction end, which may reflect a read error. The V and J genes are TRBV24-1 and TRBJ2-1, with 13 bases lining up with TRBD2. Germline CDR1 KGHDR, CDR2 SFDVKD. This CDR3 has 12 residues. The CDR3 loop reads CVRKGLAGVTFF. In DNA, the CDR3 is TGCGTGAGGAAAGGACTAGCGGGAGTCACGTTCTTC.

This clonotype was seen only once. This rearrangement joins TRBV12-3 or TRBV12-4 to TRBJ2-2; 8 bases line up with TRBD2. The CDR3 sequence is 15 residues long. V shed 5 bases and J 6 bases; nucleotides not matched to a gene: 8. As DNA, the CDR3 is TGTGCCAGCAGTCCTGGGCTAGCGGGCCCCGGGGAGCTGTTTTTT. Translating it yields CASSPGLAGPGELFF.

J is TRBJ2-1 and V is TRBV9; TRBD2 is a possible D gene (6 bases). Germline CDR1 reads SGDLS; CDR2 reads YYNGEE. The CDR3 contains 13 residues. V was trimmed by 4 bases and J by 8 bases, leaving 13 bases between them. The CDR3 here is CASSQTRSHEQFF. The CDR3 coding sequence is TGTGCCAGCAGCCAGACTAGATCCCATGAGCAGTTCTTC.

The chain recombines TRBV9 with TRBJ1-1, with 9 bases that match TRBD1. The CDR3 is 15 residues long. Germline-derived CDR1 and CDR2 are SGDLS and YYNGEE. After removal of 4 bases from V and 10 bases from J, the junction contained 14 bases not matched to a gene. The chain's CDR3 is CASSRRPGQGSGAFF. The DNA of the CDR3 is TGTGCCAGCAGCAGACGACCGGGACAGGGTTCCGGAGCTTTCTTT.

The gene calls are TRBV7-3 and TRBJ2-1; TRBD2 might be the D (5 bases). The CDR3 extends over 14 amino acids. Trimming shortened V by 2 bases and J by 5 bases, and 10 bases separated the two germline ends. Germline lookup yields CDR1 SGHTA and CDR2 FQGTGA. CDR3 amino acids: CASSLFTRDNEQFF. The CDR3 DNA follows: TGTGCCAGCAGCTTATTTACGCGGGACAATGAGCAGTTCTTC.

This clonotype occurred many times. This sequence joins TRBV5-5 and TRBJ1-3; maybe TRBD1 (5 bases). The V and J ends lost 0 bases and 6 bases respectively, with 13 bases between them. Germline CDR1 is SGHKS and CDR2 is YYEKEE (reference sequence). The CDR3 length is 15 residues. This CDR3 is CASSLGVTDKNTIYF. The CDR3 DNA follows: TGTGCCAGCAGCTTGGGTGTGACGGACAAAAACACCATATATTTT.